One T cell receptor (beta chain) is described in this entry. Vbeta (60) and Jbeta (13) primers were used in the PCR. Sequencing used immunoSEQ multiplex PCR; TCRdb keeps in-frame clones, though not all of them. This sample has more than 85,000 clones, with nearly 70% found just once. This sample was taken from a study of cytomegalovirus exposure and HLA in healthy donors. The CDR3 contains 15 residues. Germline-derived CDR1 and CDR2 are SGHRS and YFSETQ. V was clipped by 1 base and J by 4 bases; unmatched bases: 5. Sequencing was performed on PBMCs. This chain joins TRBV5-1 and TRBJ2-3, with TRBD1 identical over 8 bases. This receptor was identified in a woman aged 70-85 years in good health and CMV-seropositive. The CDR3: CASSLQGAYPDTQYF. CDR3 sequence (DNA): TGCGCCAGCAGCTTGCAGGGGGCGTATCCAGATACGCAGTATTTT.